The text below deals with one T cell receptor beta chain. No antigen is known for it. Base qualities are not at hand, and no much larger clone is one base apart. The junction carries 11 bases between V and J, which are trimmed by 3 bases and 2 bases respectively. Spanning cysteine to phenylalanine, the CDR3 consists of 14 amino acids. The sequence is cut down to CDR3 DNA, 42 bases in frame from base 1. According to the germline V gene, CDR1 reads SGDLS and CDR2 reads YYNGEE. Library prep was done by the immunoSEQ multiplex PCR assay. For most patients, genomic DNA was isolated with the Qiagen DNeasy Blood and Tissue Kit and sent frozen to Adaptive Biotechnologies for TCR sequencing. Adaptive Biotechnologies carried out high-throughput TCR-beta CDR3 sequencing of genomic DNA for most patients. For the original study's pipeline: Adaptive's ImmunoSEQ software supplied the TCR sequencing data for 15 to 20 patients, while MiXCR and VDJtools were used to process a few other patients. To correct CD4 versus CD8 sorting errors, sequences present in both subsets at a frequency ratio below 5:1 were removed. Because the origin of CDR3 nucleotide sequences shared between donor and recipient could not be assigned, those sequences were removed. To count as alloreactive, a clone needed at least 2-fold expansion over unstimulated cells and a minimum CFSE-low frequency of 0.002% (template counts) or 0.001% (read counts). Clones detected in sequenced pre-transplant spleen, lymph node, or MLR CFSE-low populations of the donor or recipient were defined as mappable. The cumulative frequency of alloreactive clones was calculated as a percentage of all sequences, weighted by copy number. TCRdb obtained this table from immuneACCESS and retained in-frame rearrangements with V and J assigned. These tables miss some clones; where compared with another copy, unresolved V genes account for less than half of the shortfall, and the remainder is unexplained. That table is the source of V, J and clone size, and D and trimming were worked out from the DNA. The sample yields about 100,000 clones; about nine tenths were counted once. Roughly 6% of the sample belongs to the ten largest clones.

The data derive from a study of graft-versus-host responses after intestinal transplantation (dated by TCRdb to the early 2020s). About the investigation overall: The transplants that recipients received were multivisceral, liver-intestinal, or isolated intestinal. Of the 20 to 25 intestinal transplant recipients enrolled in the cohort, one of whom was a retransplant, a few patients without pretransplant specimens were excluded. Instead of going to the commercial service, samples from a few later patients were sequenced in-house on an Illumina MiSeq and processed with MiXCR. Every recipient was given anti-thymocyte globulin induction, then maintenance tacrolimus and steroids for 3 to 4 years. To identify alloreactive clones, pre-transplant mixed lymphocyte reaction products were sequenced and then compared with unstimulated pre-transplant donor and recipient T cells. Donor T cell macrochimerism was defined as a peak of at least 4% donor T cells among recipient peripheral blood mononuclear cells. Graft-versus-host and host-versus-graft alloreactive T cell clones were tracked in the graft, circulation and bone marrow after intestinal transplantation using bulk TCR-beta CDR3 sequencing. Here is what the overall study found, with its caveats: GvH clones were found in recipient bone marrow, and some of the GvH clones appeared earlier in ileal mucosa or blood, which is consistent with an intestinal mucosal origin. High GvH to HvG T cell clonal ratios were observed in the allografts of patients with donor T cell macrochimerism. The conclusions were limited by the relatively low number and heterogeneity of the intestinal transplant patients. Peak levels of circulating GvH clones were associated with declines in HvG clones early after transplant.

This sample's time point label indicates: cells obtained before transplantation from donor or recipient. CD3+CD4+ and CD3+CD8+ populations were FACS-sorted from unstimulated pre-transplant donor and recipient cells taken from spleen or lymph nodes. Here the sequenced sample was unstimulated CD8+ T cells sorted from spleen or lymph node cells, taken before intestinal transplant. This TCR derives from a human donor who received an intestinal transplant. The sequence joins TRBV9 to TRBJ2-5; the D gene is perhaps TRBD1, on 5 matching bases. The CDR3 region has the sequence CASSGGAVQETQYF. The sequenced DNA is TGTGCCAGCAGCGGTGGGGCAGTTCAAGAGACCCAGTACTTC.